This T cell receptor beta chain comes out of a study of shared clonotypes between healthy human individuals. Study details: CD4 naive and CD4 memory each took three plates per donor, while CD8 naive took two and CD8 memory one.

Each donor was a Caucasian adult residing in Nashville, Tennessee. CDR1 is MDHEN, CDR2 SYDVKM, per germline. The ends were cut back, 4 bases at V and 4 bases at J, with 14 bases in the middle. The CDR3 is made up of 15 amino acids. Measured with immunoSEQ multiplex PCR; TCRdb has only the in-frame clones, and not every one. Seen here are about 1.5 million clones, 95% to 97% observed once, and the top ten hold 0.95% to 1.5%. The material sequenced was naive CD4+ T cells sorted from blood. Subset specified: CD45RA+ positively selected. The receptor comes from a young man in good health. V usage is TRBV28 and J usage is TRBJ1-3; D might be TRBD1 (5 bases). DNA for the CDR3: TGTGCCAGCAGTTCCCAGGGACGGTTGGGAAACACCATATATTTT. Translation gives CASSSQGRLGNTIYF.